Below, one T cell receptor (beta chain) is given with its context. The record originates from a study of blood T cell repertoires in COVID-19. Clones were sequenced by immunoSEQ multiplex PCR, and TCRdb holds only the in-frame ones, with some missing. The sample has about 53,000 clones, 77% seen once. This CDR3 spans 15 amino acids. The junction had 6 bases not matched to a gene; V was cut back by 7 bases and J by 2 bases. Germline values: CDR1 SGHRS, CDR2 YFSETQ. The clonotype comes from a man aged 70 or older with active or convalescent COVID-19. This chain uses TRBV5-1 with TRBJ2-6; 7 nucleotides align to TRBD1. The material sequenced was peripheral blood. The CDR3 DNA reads TGCGCCAGCGAGGGACAGACGGCTGGGGCCAACGTCCTGACTTTC. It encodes CASEGQTAGANVLTF.